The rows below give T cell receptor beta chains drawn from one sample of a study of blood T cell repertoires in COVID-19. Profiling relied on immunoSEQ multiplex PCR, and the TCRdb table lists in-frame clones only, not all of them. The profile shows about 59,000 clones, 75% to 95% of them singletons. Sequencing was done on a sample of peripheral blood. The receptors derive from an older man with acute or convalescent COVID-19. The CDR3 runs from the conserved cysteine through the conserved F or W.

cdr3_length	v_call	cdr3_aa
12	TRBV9	CASSGREEKLFF
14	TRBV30	CAWSTTGGNTEAFF
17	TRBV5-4	CASSLETSGGARDTQYF
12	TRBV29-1	CSVGHRNQPQHF
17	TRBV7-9	CASSTDRGSSYNSPLHF
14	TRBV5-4	CASSQAGRQETQYF
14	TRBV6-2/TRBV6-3	CASSAGLTYGELFF
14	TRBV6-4	CASSREVSTDTQYF
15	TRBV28	CASSSTSGGMETQYF
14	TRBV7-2	CASGDRQRTDTQYF
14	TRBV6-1	CASSDLSSGNTIYF
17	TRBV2	CASRSWAPSTMPYGYTF
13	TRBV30	CAWTKRNSYEQYF
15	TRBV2	CASSEGGQGKYEQYF
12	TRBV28	CASKQANTEAFF
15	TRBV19	CASTVAEGSNQPQHF
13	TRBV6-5	CASRMTGSTEAFF
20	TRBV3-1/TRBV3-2	CASSQVRPNTGTGALYGYTF
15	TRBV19	CASSIGLAGHNEQFF
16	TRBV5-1	CASSLGLAGPPYEQYF
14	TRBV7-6	CASSLGQGYTEAFF
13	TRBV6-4	CASSASGGIGYTF
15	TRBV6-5	CASRAATQGGEKLFF
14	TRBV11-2	CASSTGLARGEQYF
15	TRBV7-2	CASSLDGGAYNEQFF
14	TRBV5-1	CASRVGLEGYGYTF
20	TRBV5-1	CASSLALGSGALAGEEKLFF
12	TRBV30	CAWDRAPREQFF
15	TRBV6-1	CASSEDRGSYNEQFF
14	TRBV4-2	CASSQESYNSPLHF
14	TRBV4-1	CASSQGRLGGEQYF
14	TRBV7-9	CASSPGQGRETQYF
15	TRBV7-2	CASSPSGQKNYGYTF
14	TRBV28	CASSSSHLRSPLHF
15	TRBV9	CASSPSGGGNYGYTF
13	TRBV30	CAWSRGGTSGTQF
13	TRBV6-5	CASSYPQEAEQYF
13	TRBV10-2	CASRPEGAGELFF
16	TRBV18	CASSPNTRGSNEKLFF
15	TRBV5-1	CASSTGLAGYNEQFF
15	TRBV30	CAWSVRAAGGEKLFF
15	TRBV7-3	CASSFTGTSPGELFF
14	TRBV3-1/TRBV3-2	CASSIRQGQETQYF
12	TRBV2	CARTGGNYGYTF
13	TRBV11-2	CASSGTTYNEQFF
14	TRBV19	CASSFGQGAVEQYF
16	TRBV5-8	CASSLLKATNTGELFF
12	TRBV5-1	CASSLQGFEQFF
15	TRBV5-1	CASYPGTGNTGELFF
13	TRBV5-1	CASSNRDRGGYTF
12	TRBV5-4	CASSSTGHGYTF
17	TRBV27	CASSLTRASSYNSPLHF
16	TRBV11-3	CASRHGTSGDTDTQYF